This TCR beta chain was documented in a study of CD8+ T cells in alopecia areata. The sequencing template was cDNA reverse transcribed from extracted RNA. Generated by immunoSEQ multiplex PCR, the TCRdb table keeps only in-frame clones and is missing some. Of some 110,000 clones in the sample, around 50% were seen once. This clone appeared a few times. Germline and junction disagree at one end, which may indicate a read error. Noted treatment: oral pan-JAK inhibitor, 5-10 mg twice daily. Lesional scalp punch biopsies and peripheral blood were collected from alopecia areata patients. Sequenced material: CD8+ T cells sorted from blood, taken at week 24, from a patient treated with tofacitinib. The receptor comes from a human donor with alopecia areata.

Here the CDR3 DNA reads TGTGCCAGCAGTGACTCGACTAGCGGGGACCTGCATTTT. Its protein product is CASSDSTSGDLHF. V gene TRBV6-6 combines with J gene TRBJ2-3, with TRBD2 matching 11 bases. There are 13 residues in the CDR3. Germline V lookup: CDR1 MNHNY, CDR2 SVGAGI (reference sequence).